The 24 T cell receptor beta chains below all came from one sample that was sequenced in a study of T cell repertoires in cytomegalovirus infection. TCRdb re-analysed the reads in MiXCR, keeping a single row per CDR3 protein. The table shows a few hundred thousand distinct CDR3 sequences, with roughly 16% occurring only once. The sequenced material came from PBMCs. The receptors stem from a human donor in good health (CMV status not recorded). Some clones in this sample may be carry-over from other donors' samples.

On this clonotype itself: This may arise from a read error, as a much more abundant clone is one base away. The conserved phenylalanine or tryptophan normally closing the CDR3 is absent here, so this likely arose from a read error. The chain joins TRBV2 to TRBJ1-5; D is undetermined. Germline lookup yields CDR1 SNHLY and CDR2 FYNNEI. The CDR3 totals 14 residues. The germline V and J ends were trimmed by 3 bases and 4 bases, with 10 bases remaining between them. CDR3 sequence: CASSDGRTNQPQHI. The CDR3 DNA reads as TGTGCCAGCAGTGACGGCCGAACTAATCAGCCCCAGCATATT.

The table lists this clonotype with many counts. DNA for the CDR3: TGTGCCAGCAGCGATGGGACAGCCTATAGCAATCAGCCCCAGCATTTT. This translates into CASSDGTAYSNQPQHF. The chain has TRBV7-2 and TRBJ1-5; TRBD1 agrees at 7 bases. Germline V lookup: CDR1 SGHTA, CDR2 FQGNSA. The CDR3 has 16 amino acids. Trimming cost V 5 bases and J 0 bases; bases outside gene matches: 7.

This clonotype has a count of ten or more. The rearrangement uses TRBV6-1 and TRBJ2-6, with D uncertain. V lost 3 bases and J lost 0, with 12 bases in between. Germline V gene sequence: CDR1 MNHNS, CDR2 SASEGT. The CDR3 covers 17 residues. CDR3 DNA: TGTGCCAGCAGTGATAGGCCGCCAGTCTCTGGGGCCAACGTCCTGACTTTC. Protein product: CASSDRPPVSGANVLTF.

In this sample, this clonotype turned up a few times. This chain joins TRBV29-1 and TRBJ2-3, with TRBD1 matching 9 bases. Germline values: CDR1 SQVTM, CDR2 ANQGSEA. V gave up 4 bases and J gave up 4 bases; unmatched junction bases: 3. The CDR3 is 13 amino acids. The DNA of the CDR3 is TGCAGCGTTGCCGGGACAGGGCCAGATACGCAGTATTTT. Amino acid sequence: CSVAGTGPDTQYF.

This clonotype is a singleton in its sample. The chain links TRBV6-5 to TRBJ2-7; D possibly matches TRBD1 or TRBD2 (5 bases each). Per germline, CDR1 MNHEY and CDR2 SVGAGI. With 2 bases removed from V and 7 bases from J, the gap between germline ends came to 9 bases. This CDR3 region has 12 residues. CDR3 residues: CASSYLEGEQYF. CDR3 DNA: TGTGCCAGCAGTTACCTAGAGGGGGAGCAGTACTTC.

In its sample, this clonotype was seen a few times. The chain is built from TRBV24-1 and TRBJ2-1; 9 nucleotides agree with TRBD1. With V trimmed by 1 base and J by 2 bases, 5 bases remained unmatched. The CDR3 spans 17 residues. The germline gives CDR1 KGHDR, CDR2 SFDVKD. CDR3 region: CATSDLQGAGTYNEQFF. In nucleotides, the CDR3 is TGTGCCACCAGTGATTTACAGGGGGCCGGCACCTACAATGAGCAGTTCTTC.

The chain employs TRBV27 and TRBJ2-6; D is uncertain. CDR3 length equals 16 residues. Between the trimmed V and J ends, which lost 2 bases and 2 bases, there was a span of 10 bases. Germline V CDR1 and CDR2: MNHEY, SMNVEV (reference sequence). DNA for the CDR3: TGTGCCAGCAGTTTAGATATGGCCGCTGGGGCCAACGTCCTGACTTTC. This translates into CASSLDMAAGANVLTF.

The V gene is TRBV2, the J gene TRBJ1-1; D gene uncertain. Germline loops: CDR1 SNHLY, CDR2 FYNNEI. This CDR3 comprises 13 residues. The V end lost 7 bases, the J end lost 0 bases, and 9 bases lay between the germline ends. CDR3 amino acids: CASIGAMNTEAFF. CDR3 sequence (DNA): TGTGCCAGCATTGGTGCAATGAACACTGAAGCTTTCTTT. The full variable domain, with the rest looked up from reference TRBV2 and TRBJ1-1, is EPEVTQTPSHQVTQMGQEVILRCVPISNHLYFYWYRQILGQKVEFLVSFYNNEISEKSEIFDDQFSVERPDGSNFTLKIRSTKLEDSAMYFCASIGAMNTEAFFGQGTRLTVV.

The chain combines TRBV11-2 with TRBJ2-2; no clear D. The V gene lost 3 bases and the J gene lost 1 base, with 21 bases spanning the gap. Germline assignment: CDR1 SGHAT and CDR2 FQNNGV. The CDR3 is 19 residues long. CDR3 nucleotides: TGTGCCAGCAGCTTCCCCCCATTACTGCCCACCTTGAACACCGGGGAGCTGTTTTTT. It codes for CASSFPPLLPTLNTGELFF.

This sequence joins TRBV27 and TRBJ2-1; 10 bases align to TRBD1. Germline V gene lookup returns CDR1 MNHEY and CDR2 SMNVEV (reference sequence). Trimming took 6 bases from V and 5 from J; bases not matched to a gene: 10. The CDR3 covers 16 residues. The CDR3 region has the DNA TGTGCCAGCAGCCGTTTAGGGACAGGGGTCCACAATGAGCAGTTCTTC. This sequence encodes CASSRLGTGVHNEQFF.

This clonotype was observed a handful of times. V is TRBV19 and J is TRBJ2-7, with D perhaps TRBD1 or TRBD2 (5 bases each). Germline CDR1 and CDR2: LNHDA and SQIVND (reference sequence). The CDR3 extends over 14 amino acids. Trimming left V 3 bases short and J 1 base short, with 10 bases between. CDR3 in DNA: TGTGCCAGTAGTATCTCCAGGGAGTCCTACGAGCAGTACTTC. Translation: CASSISRESYEQYF.

The rearrangement links TRBV25-1 to TRBJ2-5; D perhaps matches TRBD2 (5 bases). This CDR3 is 12 amino acids long. V was trimmed by 0 bases and J by 9 bases, leaving 8 bases between them. The germline CDR1 and CDR2 sequences are MGHDK and SYGVNS. The DNA for the CDR3 is TGTGCCAGCAGTGAATATCGGGGTTCCCAGTACTTC. The encoded protein is CASSEYRGSQYF. Complete variable domain (other parts from reference TRBV25-1 and TRBJ2-5): EADIYQTPRYLVIGTGKKITLECSQTMGHDKMYWYQQDPGMELHLIHYSYGVNSTEKGDLSSESTVSRIRTEHFPLTLESARPSHTSQYLCASSEYRGSQYFGPGTRLLVL.

For this clonotype: The conserved phenylalanine or tryptophan is not found at the CDR3 terminus, so this likely reflects a read error. It is unclear where the CDR3 begins or ends on the DNA, so no DNA is shown, and the CDR3 is as TCRdb lists it. The chain links TRBV6-1 to TRBJ1-1. The V gene's germline CDR1 is MNHNS and CDR2 SASEGT. The CDR3 extends over 14 residues, inclusive of both ends. CDR3: CASSEVSIKSVENY.

This clonotype was counted at least ten times. The chain couples TRBV7-2 to TRBJ2-2, with a possible D match to TRBD2 (5 bases). Germline CDR1 and CDR2: SGHTA and FQGNSA. The length of the CDR3 is 14 residues. Deletions cut 5 bases from V and 6 bases from J, with 13 bases between. The CDR3 sequence is CASSPGVVAGELFF. The CDR3 DNA reads as TGTGCCAGCAGCCCCGGGGTAGTGGCCGGGGAGCTGTTTTTT.

This clonotype was detected a few times. The chain joins TRBV2 to TRBJ2-4; 8 nucleotides align to TRBD1. CDR3 size: 17 residues. Germline assignment: CDR1 SNHLY and CDR2 FYNNEI. V shed 8 bases and J 3 bases; nucleotides not matched to a gene: 15. Here the CDR3 reads CASFAPGTGLVKNIQYF. The CDR3 DNA is TGTGCCAGCTTTGCACCCGGGACAGGTTTGGTCAAAAACATTCAGTACTTC.

The V call is TRBV10-3, the J call TRBJ2-7; tentative D call: TRBD1 (6 bases). This CDR3 spans 13 amino acids. Germline loops: CDR1 ENHRY, CDR2 SYGVKD. Trimming pared 0 bases from V and 7 bases from J, leaving 10 bases between. The CDR3 reads CAISESTRGEQYF. The CDR3 DNA sequence: TGTGCCATCAGTGAGTCTACCAGGGGTGAGCAGTACTTC.

V gene TRBV5-5 combines with J gene TRBJ2-7; D possibly corresponds to TRBD2 (6 bases). Germline V gene lookup returns CDR1 SGHKS and CDR2 YYEKEE (reference sequence). The CDR3 has 13 residues. V was cut by 7 bases and J by 0 bases, with 11 bases left in between. CDR3 in amino acids: CASGGGISYEQYF. CDR3 sequence (DNA): TGTGCCAGCGGGGGAGGAATCTCCTACGAGCAGTACTTC.

The chain joins TRBV28 to TRBJ1-4; no clear D. The CDR3 extends over 16 amino acids. Trimming stripped 7 bases from V and 5 bases from J, with 20 bases between. The germline CDR1 and CDR2 sequences are MDHEN and SYDVKM. As DNA, the CDR3 is TGTGCCAGCACCTTGGGAGACGGAAGATACAATGAAAAACTGTTTTTT. Translation: CASTLGDGRYNEKLFF.

This clonotype was picked up many times. The chain links TRBV11-2 to TRBJ2-1; D may match TRBD1 or TRBD2 (6 bases each). Trimming removed 8 bases from V and 8 bases from J, with 16 bases in between. The V gene's germline CDR1 is SGHAT and CDR2 FQNNGV. This CDR3 comprises 13 residues. The CDR3 coding sequence is TGTGCCAGCGGGCTCGGGGGCCTGGATGAGCAGTTCTTC. It encodes CASGLGGLDEQFF.

The CDR3 loop reads CASSYSQGDQETQYF. Here the CDR3 DNA reads TGTGCCAGCAGTTACTCACAGGGAGACCAAGAGACCCAGTACTTC. This chain joins TRBV6-2 or TRBV6-3 and TRBJ2-5, with D possibly matching TRBD1 (6 bases). Germline V gene data show CDR1 as MNHEY and CDR2 as SVGEGT. The V and J ends lost 0 bases and 0 bases respectively, with 8 bases between them. The CDR3 loop spans 15 amino acids.

In its sample, this clonotype was seen many times. CDR3 in amino acids: CASSLNTDTQYF. The CDR3 coding sequence is TGTGCCAGCAGCTTAAACACAGATACGCAGTATTTT. V usage is TRBV28 and J usage is TRBJ2-3, with D hard to call. Deletions cut 6 bases from V and 2 bases from J, with 6 bases between. From germline, CDR1 is MDHEN and CDR2 SYDVKM. CDR3 length: 12 residues.

This clonotype was recorded at least ten times. The rearrangement joins TRBV7-2 to TRBJ2-7, with D perhaps being TRBD1 or TRBD2 (5 bases each). The CDR3 is made up of 14 amino acids. Germline V gene lookup returns CDR1 SGHTA and CDR2 FQGNSA. Trimming pared 4 bases from V and 5 bases from J, leaving 15 bases between. CDR3 amino acids: CASSWETEINEQYF. CDR3 bases: TGTGCCAGCAGCTGGGAGACAGAAATCAACGAGCAGTACTTC.

For this clonotype: Likely a read error: the CDR3 ends without its conserved phenylalanine or tryptophan. The chain combines TRBV2 with TRBJ2-7; 9 positions match TRBD1. Germline CDR1 is SNHLY and CDR2 is FYNNEI. The CDR3 is made up of 16 amino acids. Germline trimming cut 1 base from V and 2 bases from J; bases unmatched to any gene: 6. Here the CDR3 reads CASSEGLRQGAYEQYL. CDR3 bases: TGTGCCAGCAGTGAAGGGTTAAGACAGGGGGCCTACGAGCAGTACCTC.

The chain carries TRBV7-9 and TRBJ2-5; D is unresolved. The CDR3 covers 13 residues. With 5 bases removed from V and 2 bases from J, the gap between germline ends came to 9 bases. Germline values: CDR1 SEHNR, CDR2 FQNEAQ (reference sequence). CDR3: CASSRTQQETQYF. In DNA, the CDR3 is TGTGCCAGCAGCCGGACGCAGCAAGAGACCCAGTACTTC. The full variable domain, with the rest looked up from reference TRBV7-9 and TRBJ2-5, is DTGVSQNPRHKITKRGQNVTFRCDPISEHNRLYWYRQTLGQGPEFLTYFQNEAQLEKSRLLSDRFSAERPKGSFSTLEIQRTEQGDSAMYLCASSRTQQETQYFGPGTRLLVL.